This record covers a single TCR beta chain. Its antigen is unidentified. Libraries were prepared by immunoSEQ multiplex PCR; TCRdb keeps only in-frame clonotypes and omits some of them. The sample has 1.5 million to 2.5 million clones; 85% to 95% are singletons. As defined, naive CD8 cells were CD45RO-negative and positively selected for CCR7, with terminally differentiated effector memory CD45RA+ cells excluded. The source of the sample is a study of shared clonotypes between healthy human individuals. Points from the study as a whole: The donor pool, a small one, limited the genetic and exposure-history diversity represented. Across a handful of donors, naive CD4 shared roughly 5%, naive CD8 more than 3%, memory CD4 approximately 2.5%, memory CD8 0.4% to 0.5%. Despite large depth, rarefaction showed incomplete sorted-subset sequencing. The four-donor shared clonotypes exceeded non-shared clonotypes in generation probability, with non-shared ones scoring lower.

The CDR3 has 13 residues. V was clipped by 4 bases and J by 7 bases, with 11 bases between them. Germline V gene sequence: CDR1 MDHEN, CDR2 SYDVKM. This receptor was obtained from a man aged 18 to 30 in good health. The sequenced sample was naive CD8+ T cells sorted from blood. This chain connects TRBV28 to TRBJ1-5; D possibly corresponds to TRBD1 (6 bases). The CDR3 DNA reads as TGTGCCAGCAGTTGGGGGGCCGGACAGCCCCAGCATTTT. Translation: CASSWGAGQPQHF.